The 21 T cell receptor beta chains reported below all come from one sample, sequenced in a study of T cells after yellow fever vaccination. TCRdb ran MiXCR on the 5' RACE reads and lists one entry per CDR3 protein. This sample has about 320,000 distinct CDR3 sequences, with about 12% found just once. The sequences come from CD4+ T cells sorted from PBMCs, collected 15 days after the yellow fever booster vaccination. The source of these receptors is a man aged 18 to 30 who received the YFV17D yellow fever vaccine.

This clonotype was observed a handful of times. The chain links TRBV5-1 to TRBJ1-6; possibly TRBD1 for D (6 bases). V gave up 4 bases and J gave up 6 bases, with 17 bases separating them. Germline V gene sequence: CDR1 SGHRS, CDR2 YFSETQ. This CDR3 spans 16 amino acids. CDR3 DNA sequence: TGCGCCAGCAGCGCGTACCGAGACAGGCCTAATTCACCCCTCCACTTT. This encodes CASSAYRDRPNSPLHF.

This clonotype has only a few counts. V and J are TRBV12-3 or TRBV12-4 and TRBJ1-6; TRBD1 matches 7 bases. The CDR3 spans 15 residues. Trimming removed 8 bases from V and 7 bases from J; junction bases left unmatched: 11. The CDR3 loop is CASAMSGQSNSPLHF. CDR3 in DNA: TGTGCCAGCGCGATGTCGGGACAGTCCAATTCACCCCTCCACTTT.

The chain is built from TRBV2 and TRBJ2-5; 10 positions match TRBD1. CDR3 size: 14 residues. V shed 4 bases and J 4 bases; nucleotides not matched to a gene: 3. In germline, CDR1 is SNHLY, CDR2 FYNNEI. The CDR3 bases are TGTGCCAGCAGTGCCGACAGGGGGCGAGAGACCCAGTACTTC. Protein sequence: CASSADRGRETQYF. The full variable domain, rest sourced from reference TRBV2 and TRBJ2-5, is EPEVTQTPSHQVTQMGQEVILRCVPISNHLYFYWYRQILGQKVEFLVSFYNNEISEKSEIFDDQFSVERPDGSNFTLKIRSTKLEDSAMYFCASSADRGRETQYFGPGTRLLVL.

This clonotype was recorded only once. The chain joins TRBV6-6 to TRBJ1-6; D perhaps matches TRBD1 (5 bases). The CDR3 runs 15 residues. Trimming left V 7 bases short and J 7 bases short, with 17 bases between. CDR1 and CDR2 from the germline V gene are MNHNY and SVGAGI (reference sequence). CDR3 sequence: CASTPARRGNSPLHF. CDR3 nucleotides: TGTGCCAGCACCCCCGCCCGGCGGGGCAATTCACCCCTCCACTTT.

This clonotype was counted a few times. CDR3 sequence: CASSLGGGGSNQPQHF. The CDR3 nucleotides read TGTGCCAGCAGTTTAGGGGGGGGCGGAAGCAATCAGCCCCAGCATTTT. V usage is TRBV28 and J usage is TRBJ1-5; D is perhaps TRBD1 (6 bases). Germline V gene lookup returns CDR1 MDHEN and CDR2 SYDVKM. This CDR3 is built from 16 residues. V lost 2 bases and J lost 1, with 12 bases in between.

This clonotype occurred many times. This chain connects TRBV29-1 to TRBJ2-5; tentatively, D is TRBD2 (7 bases). This CDR3 contains 13 residues. V gave up 6 bases and J gave up 5 bases, with 16 bases separating them. In germline, CDR1 is SQVTM, CDR2 ANQGSEA. CDR3 sequence (DNA): TGCAGCGTGCGACGGGGGGCCTGGGAGACCCAGTACTTC. Translating gives CSVRRGAWETQYF.

The table lists this clonotype with a few counts. The genes are TRBV6-5 and TRBJ1-6; 7 nucleotides align to TRBD1. The V and J ends lost 5 bases and 9 bases, in that order; junction bases with no gene match: 10. Per the germline V gene, CDR1 is MNHEY and CDR2 is SVGAGI. This CDR3 comprises 15 residues. The CDR3 nucleotides are TGTGCCAGCAGTAACCCGACAGGGTCCCTTTCACCCCTCCACTTT. The encoded protein is CASSNPTGSLSPLHF.

This clonotype has just a few counts. The chain is built from TRBV24-1 and TRBJ2-2, with 8 bases identical to TRBD1. This CDR3 comprises 16 residues. J lost 5 bases, V lost 3 bases, and 7 bases had no gene match. Germline lookup yields CDR1 KGHDR and CDR2 SFDVKD. The CDR3 DNA reads TGTGCCACCAGTGATCTAGGACAGGGAAAAACCGGGGAGCTGTTTTTT. Residues: CATSDLGQGKTGELFF.

This clonotype was seen a few times. The rearrangement uses TRBV7-9 and TRBJ2-5; D is ambiguous. Trimming cost V 9 bases and J 5 bases, with 10 bases left between them. This CDR3 spans 11 amino acids. Germline CDR1 and CDR2: SEHNR and FQNEAQ (reference sequence). The CDR3 coding sequence is TGTGCCAGTACGAATGTGGAGACCCAGTACTTC. Its translation: CASTNVETQYF.

Regarding this clonotype: One end of the junction does not line up with germline, which may come from a read error. The chain is built from TRBV7-8 and TRBJ2-5; D could derive from TRBD1 or TRBD2 (6 bases each). Germline V CDR1 and CDR2: SGHVS, FQNEAQ. This CDR3 is built from 14 residues. CDR3 sequence reads: CASTLRGRRETQYF. DNA of the CDR3: TGTGCCAGCACCTTACGGGGGCGTAGAGAGACCCAGTACTTC.

This clonotype turned up a few times. The chain has TRBV20-1 and TRBJ2-5, with D uncertain. This CDR3 is built from 13 residues. In germline, CDR1 is DFQATT, CDR2 SNEGSKA (reference sequence). V shed 3 bases and J shed 2 bases, with 10 bases lying between them. CDR3 protein: CSASLLGQETQYF. In DNA, the CDR3 is TGCAGTGCTAGCCTCCTAGGTCAAGAGACCCAGTACTTC.

V and J are TRBV6-2 or TRBV6-3 and TRBJ2-7, with TRBD1 matching over 9 bases. Looked up from germline, CDR1 is MNHEY and CDR2 is SVGEGT. The ends lost 8 bases at V and 6 bases at J; junction bases unmatched: 2. There are 11 residues in the CDR3. The CDR3, as DNA: TGTGCCAGCGGACAGGGGCGCGAGCAGTACGTC. Encoded protein: CASGQGREQYV.

The chain combines TRBV4-3 with TRBJ2-1; D remains ambiguous. Germline V gene sequence: CDR1 LGHNA, CDR2 YSLEER. This CDR3 spans 19 amino acids. V lost 0 bases and J lost 8, with 26 bases in between. CDR3 DNA: TGCGCCAGCAGCCAAGACCCCCCCCGGTTCATCGCTCGTCGGGATGAGCAGTTCTTC. Its translation is CASSQDPPRFIARRDEQFF.

Only a few counts were recorded for this clonotype. The chain has TRBV29-1 and TRBJ2-1, with 11 bases matching TRBD2. Germline-derived CDR1 and CDR2 are SQVTM and ANQGSEA. The CDR3 is 16 amino acids. The V gene end was trimmed by 6 bases and the J gene end by 0 bases; junction bases not matched to a gene: 7. In DNA form, the CDR3 reads TGCAGCGTAGCGACTAGCGGGGCTAGCTCCTACAATGAGCAGTTCTTC. Protein sequence: CSVATSGASSYNEQFF.

This clonotype came up many times. The gene calls are TRBV29-1 and TRBJ2-5, with 8 bases identical to TRBD1. The CDR3 runs to 11 residues. With 7 bases clipped from V and 5 bases from J, the junction kept 3 bases outside the gene matches. Germline CDR1 and CDR2: SQVTM and ANQGSEA. The CDR3: CSGRQGETQYF. Here the CDR3 DNA reads TGCAGCGGTCGACAGGGGGAGACCCAGTACTTC.

This clonotype was seen a handful of times. This CDR3 reads CATSRRTGANTGELFF. The CDR3 DNA follows: TGTGCCACCAGCAGAAGGACAGGGGCGAACACCGGGGAGCTGTTTTTT. The chain links TRBV15 to TRBJ2-2; the match to TRBD1 covers 9 bases. The length of the CDR3 is 16 residues. With 2 bases clipped from V and 0 bases from J, the junction kept 1 base outside the gene matches. Germline-derived CDR1 and CDR2 are LNHNV and YYDKDF (reference sequence).

This sequence joins TRBV6-5 and TRBJ1-4, with D maybe TRBD1 (5 bases). CDR1 and CDR2 (germline): MNHEY, SVGAGI. Trimming cost V 5 bases and J 0 bases, with 13 bases left between them. CDR3 length: 16 residues. The CDR3 nucleotides read TGTGCCAGCAGTCAGCAACCACAGGCAACTAATGAAAAACTGTTTTTT. Protein sequence: CASSQQPQATNEKLFF.

The rearrangement joins TRBV7-2 to TRBJ2-3; D remains unclear. This CDR3 comprises 14 residues. Trimming left V 3 bases short and J 1 base short, with 8 bases between. The germline CDR1 and CDR2 sequences are SGHTA and FQGNSA. The CDR3 loop is CASSLQVGTDTQYF. The CDR3 DNA sequence: TGTGCCAGCAGCTTGCAGGTTGGCACAGATACGCAGTATTTT.

The chain couples TRBV6-6 to TRBJ2-5; 7 bases are a match to TRBD2. V lost 4 bases to trimming and J lost 5 bases; unmatched junction nucleotides: 4. The germline CDR1 and CDR2 sequences are MNHNY and SVGAGI (reference sequence). The CDR3 has 13 residues. For the CDR3, the DNA is TGTGCCAGCAGTTGGGGGGGGATGGAGACCCAGTACTTC. This gives the protein CASSWGGMETQYF.

This clonotype was observed a handful of times. The V gene is TRBV5-1, the J gene TRBJ2-1; 7 nucleotides line up with TRBD1. Germline V gene data show CDR1 as SGHRS and CDR2 as YFSETQ. The CDR3 has 12 amino acids. With 4 bases clipped from V and 8 bases from J, the junction kept 3 bases outside the gene matches. CDR3 in amino acids: CASSPGQHEQFF. The CDR3 region has the DNA TGCGCCAGCAGCCCGGGACAGCATGAGCAGTTCTTC.

This clonotype has more than one count but fewer than ten. CDR3 amino acids: CTSSHAPEGATREAFF. The CDR3 coding sequence is TGCACCAGCAGCCACGCCCCCGAGGGCGCAACAAGGGAAGCTTTCTTT. This chain uses TRBV1 with TRBJ1-1; TRBD1 is the table's D call, not checked against the DNA. TRBV1 is a known pseudogene. This CDR3 is built from 16 residues.